These 31 T cell receptor beta chains were all obtained from the same sample, sequenced in a study of T cells in tuberculosis (dated by TCRdb to between 2017 and 2018). To prepare the library, the immunoSEQ multiplex PCR assay was applied. TCRdb took over this immuneACCESS table, retaining in-frame rearrangements with V and J assigned. Such tables are incomplete; in checked studies, under half of the missing clones stem from an unresolved V gene, and the remainder is unexplained. The sample includes more than 40,000 clones, with about 94% observed a single time. The ten most abundant clones make up about 1.8% of the sample. The sequencing input was PBMCs. These receptors were taken from a donor aged 10-29 years with latent tuberculosis or without tuberculosis infection. Some clones in this sample may be carry-over from other donors' samples.

This clone was detected a few times. The rearrangement joins TRBV28 to TRBJ1-1, with D tentatively TRBD1 (6 bases). The CDR3 extends over 17 amino acids. Germline V gene data show CDR1 as MDHEN and CDR2 as SYDVKM. Between the trimmed V and J ends, which lost 5 bases and 1 base, there was a span of 20 bases. CDR3 bases: TGTGCCAGCAGTCGTTTCCAGGGGATAGAGGGGAACACTGAAGCTTTCTTT. It translates to CASSRFQGIEGNTEAFF.

V usage is TRBV5-1 and J usage is TRBJ2-1, with 8 bases matching TRBD2. The CDR3 is 17 amino acids. Unmatched junction bases numbered 10, after V lost 5 bases and J lost 0 bases. The germline gives CDR1 SGHRS, CDR2 YFSETQ. The CDR3 DNA reads TGCGCCAGCAGTCTACTAGCGGCCTCTAACTCCTACAATGAGCAGTTCTTC. The encoded protein is CASSLLAASNSYNEQFF.

The DNA for the CDR3 is TGCGCCAGCAGCCGGTTACACACAACGGAGCTCCCCTACGAGCAGTACTTC. It is translated as CASSRLHTTELPYEQYF. The chain combines TRBV4-3 with TRBJ2-7; unclear D gene. The CDR3 length is 17 residues. CDR1 and CDR2 (germline): LGHNA, YSLEER. Deletions cut 4 bases from V and 2 bases from J, with 21 bases between.

The chain couples TRBV4-3 to TRBJ1-2; TRBD1 matches at 8 bases. J was trimmed by 2 bases and V by 4 bases; bases with no gene match: 6. The CDR3 is made up of 15 amino acids. Germline V gives CDR1 LGHNA, CDR2 YSLEER. Here the CDR3 reads CASSLEQGVNYGYTF. CDR3 DNA: TGCGCCAGCAGCCTGGAACAGGGGGTGAACTATGGCTACACCTTC.

The chain joins TRBV27 to TRBJ1-3; no clear D gene. Trimming left V 5 bases short and J 9 bases short, with 17 bases between. The CDR3 totals 14 residues. Germline CDR1 and CDR2: MNHEY and SMNVEV (reference sequence). CDR3 region: CASSPRRSVGTIYF. In nucleotides, the CDR3 is TGTGCCAGCAGTCCCAGGCGAAGTGTTGGCACCATATATTTT.

The chain combines TRBV7-2 with TRBJ1-3, with D possibly TRBD1 on 5 matching bases. Germline CDR1 is SGHTA and CDR2 is FQGNSA. This CDR3 comprises 15 residues. V shed 4 bases and J shed 2 bases, with 12 bases lying between them. The DNA for the CDR3 is TGTGCCAGCAGCTCTTACCGGGGGGCTGGAAACACCATATATTTT. This gives the protein CASSSYRGAGNTIYF.

The chain joins TRBV19 to TRBJ2-6, with D possibly being TRBD1 (6 bases). The CDR3 loop spans 18 amino acids. V shed 8 bases and J shed 1 base, with 21 bases lying between them. Germline-derived CDR1 and CDR2 are LNHDA and SQIVND (reference sequence). CDR3 loop: CASHSREQGVSGANVLTF. The CDR3 nucleotides are TGTGCCAGTCATTCCAGGGAACAGGGTGTATCTGGGGCCAACGTCCTGACTTTC.

The chain links TRBV6-1 to TRBJ2-1; 9 bases fit TRBD2. J lost 4 bases, V lost 3 bases, and 4 bases had no gene match. CDR1 MNHNS and CDR2 SASEGT come from the germline V gene. The CDR3 runs to 15 residues. The DNA for the CDR3 is TGTGCCAGCAGTGATTTGACTAGCGGATACAATGAGCAGTTCTTC. It is translated as CASSDLTSGYNEQFF.

In this sample, this clone turned up once. The chain joins TRBV6-1 to TRBJ2-7; 7 bases align to TRBD1. CDR3 length equals 13 residues. The germline gives CDR1 MNHNS, CDR2 SASEGT. V was pared by 6 bases and J by 3 bases, with 5 bases of the junction left unmatched. This CDR3 is CASRWAGGYEQYF. As DNA, the CDR3 is TGTGCCAGCAGGTGGGCAGGGGGCTACGAGCAGTACTTC.

The chain uses TRBV11-3 and TRBJ2-1; a weak D match, TRBD2 (5 bases). The CDR3 has 15 amino acids. Per germline, CDR1 SGHNT and CDR2 YENEEA. Trimming removed 1 base at V and 0 bases at J, with 7 bases between. The DNA of the CDR3 is TGTGCCAGCAGCTTAGCACGGGGCTCCTACAATGAGCAGTTCTTC. This codes for CASSLARGSYNEQFF.

This chain uses TRBV4-3 with TRBJ2-7; possible D gene TRBD2, 5 bases. The germline V gene has CDR1 LGHNA and CDR2 YSLEER. V was trimmed by 1 base and J by 1 base, leaving 17 bases between them. This CDR3 is 17 amino acids long. CDR3 nucleotide sequence: TGCGCCAGCAGCCAAGTTCTTCCGGGTGGAGGATCCTACGAGCAGTACTTC. It translates to CASSQVLPGGGSYEQYF.

The gene calls are TRBV18 and TRBJ2-7; 11 bases agree with TRBD2. After removal of 1 base from V and 2 bases from J, the junction contained 4 bases not matched to a gene. Looked up from germline, CDR1 is KGHSH and CDR2 is LQKENI. The CDR3 contains 16 residues. CDR3 nucleotides: TGTGCCAGCTCACCACTCGGGACTAGCGGACCCTACGAGCAGTACTTC. Translated: CASSPLGTSGPYEQYF.

The chain recombines TRBV2 with TRBJ2-1; 9 nucleotides line up with TRBD2. Germline V CDR1 and CDR2: SNHLY, FYNNEI. CDR3 length: 16 residues. The junction had 10 bases not matched to a gene; V was cut back by 6 bases and J by 4 bases. The CDR3 DNA reads TGTGCCAGCAGACCGTTAGCGGGAGCAGATTACAATGAGCAGTTCTTC. Translating it yields CASRPLAGADYNEQFF.

The chain carries TRBV14 and TRBJ2-7; perhaps TRBD2 as D (6 bases). The ends were cut back, 8 bases at V and 4 bases at J, with 18 bases in the middle. The CDR3 extends over 14 amino acids. Germline CDR1 is SGHDN and CDR2 is FVKESK. The CDR3 DNA sequence: TGTGCCAGCTCTTTGGGCAGGGACTTATACGAGCAGTACTTC. Translating it yields CASSLGRDLYEQYF. The whole variable domain, remainder taken from reference TRBV14 and TRBJ2-7, is EAGVTQFPSHSVIEKGQTVTLRCDPISGHDNLYWYRRVMGKEIKFLLHFVKESKQDESGMPNNRFLAERTGGTYSTLKVQPAELEDSGVYFCASSLGRDLYEQYFGPGTRLTVT.

The rearrangement uses TRBV5-4 and TRBJ2-5, with D maybe TRBD1 (7 bases). The CDR3 has 15 residues. V was cut by 1 base and J by 5 bases, with 15 bases left in between. Germline loops: CDR1 SGHNT, CDR2 YYREEE (reference sequence). This CDR3 reads CASSLRGAGQETQYF. The CDR3 DNA reads TGTGCCAGCAGCTTGCGTGGGGCGGGACAGGAGACCCAGTACTTC.

The chain combines TRBV25-1 with TRBJ2-1; weak D call: TRBD1 (5 bases). Germline lookup yields CDR1 MGHDK and CDR2 SYGVNS. V dropped 8 bases and J dropped 7 bases, with 9 bases sitting between them. The CDR3 consists of 11 residues. CDR3: CASEDRNEQFF. In DNA form, the CDR3 reads TGTGCCAGCGAAGACAGAAATGAGCAGTTCTTC. Full variable domain (outside the CDR3, taken from reference TRBV25-1 and TRBJ2-1): EADIYQTPRYLVIGTGKKITLECSQTMGHDKMYWYQQDPGMELHLIHYSYGVNSTEKGDLSSESTVSRIRTEHFPLTLESARPSHTSQYLCASEDRNEQFFGPGTRLTVL.

The chain joins TRBV5-1 to TRBJ2-5; 7 bases align to TRBD2. The CDR3 covers 14 residues. V was clipped by 0 bases and J by 4 bases; unmatched bases: 3. From germline, CDR1 is SGHRS and CDR2 YFSETQ. CDR3 DNA sequence: TGCGCCAGCAGCTTGGGGACTAGTGCAGAGACCCAGTACTTC. Its protein product is CASSLGTSAETQYF.

This clone is a singleton in its sample. This chain joins TRBV30 and TRBJ1-2; possible D gene TRBD1, 6 bases. The germline CDR1 and CDR2 sequences are GTSNPN and SVGIG (reference sequence). Between the trimmed V and J ends, which lost 3 bases and 2 bases, there was a span of 16 bases. CDR3 length: 15 amino acids. The CDR3: CAWREQGFWNYGYTF. DNA for the CDR3: TGTGCCTGGAGAGAGCAGGGGTTCTGGAACTATGGCTACACCTTC.

This clone was seen once. The V call is TRBV19, the J call TRBJ2-3; 8 bases agree with TRBD1. The CDR3 is made up of 14 amino acids. Germline V gene lookup returns CDR1 LNHDA and CDR2 SQIVND (reference sequence). J gave up 2 bases and V 8 bases, and 6 bases lay outside the gene matches. The CDR3 loop reads CASGQGIATDTQYF. In DNA, the CDR3 is TGTGCCAGTGGACAGGGAATAGCCACAGATACGCAGTATTTT.

In its sample, this clone was seen once. The chain employs TRBV19 and TRBJ2-5; D might be TRBD1 (6 bases). Germline assignment: CDR1 LNHDA and CDR2 SQIVND (reference sequence). V was shortened by 7 bases and J by 0 bases, with 9 bases between the two germline ends. The CDR3 loop spans 13 amino acids. CDR3 residues: CASNTGNQETQYF. DNA of the CDR3: TGTGCCAGTAATACAGGGAACCAAGAGACCCAGTACTTC.

The chain uses TRBV28 and TRBJ1-2; D may be TRBD1 (6 bases). Per the germline V gene, CDR1 is MDHEN and CDR2 is SYDVKM. Trimming took 6 bases from V and 2 from J, leaving 13 bases between them. There are 14 residues in the CDR3. CDR3 sequence: CASRSTQGNYGYTF. The DNA for the CDR3 is TGTGCCAGCAGATCCACACAGGGAAACTATGGCTACACCTTC.

The chain uses TRBV30 and TRBJ1-1; the D is unclear. With 2 bases removed from V and 1 base from J, the gap between germline ends came to 8 bases. Germline V gives CDR1 GTSNPN, CDR2 SVGIG (reference sequence). This CDR3 comprises 13 residues. The CDR3 sequence is CAWSSVSNTEAFF. In nucleotides, the CDR3 is TGTGCCTGGAGTTCTGTGTCGAACACTGAAGCTTTCTTT.

V and J are TRBV9 and TRBJ2-2; D not resolved. V was cut by 4 bases and J by 5 bases, with 21 bases left in between. The CDR3 covers 17 residues. The germline gives CDR1 SGDLS, CDR2 YYNGEE. Written as DNA, the CDR3 is TGTGCCAGCAGCCCCACCGAGCCCTCTGTGTGGACCGGGGAGCTGTTTTTT. This codes for CASSPTEPSVWTGELFF.

The sample holds one count of this clone. J is TRBJ2-7 and V is TRBV5-4; D perhaps matches TRBD1 (6 bases). Germline V gives CDR1 SGHNT, CDR2 YYREEE (reference sequence). The V end was cut by 0 bases, the J end by 2 bases, with 9 bases between. CDR3 length: 14 amino acids. The CDR3 DNA is TGTGCCAGCAGCTTGGGGACAGCCGCCTACGAGCAGTACTTC. Protein sequence: CASSLGTAAYEQYF.

The V and J genes are TRBV5-6 and TRBJ2-5; D is uncertain. The CDR3 loop spans 13 amino acids. The V end was cut by 1 base, the J end by 3 bases, with 7 bases between. Germline CDR1 and CDR2: SGHDT and YYEEEE. The CDR3 DNA reads as TGTGCCAGCAGCTTGTGGGCAGAAGAGACCCAGTACTTC. Translation: CASSLWAEETQYF.

This chain joins TRBV28 and TRBJ2-7; 7 bases agree with TRBD1. This CDR3 contains 14 residues. The germline CDR1 and CDR2 sequences are MDHEN and SYDVKM. Trimming took 5 bases from V and 9 from J; bases not matched to a gene: 13. CDR3: CASSPPGQLFGQYF. The CDR3 DNA is TGTGCCAGCAGTCCTCCGGGACAGTTATTTGGGCAGTACTTC.

This clone was counted once. J is TRBJ2-7 and V is TRBV4-2; a possible D gene is TRBD2 (6 bases). V was cut by 0 bases and J by 3 bases, with 15 bases left in between. CDR3 length: 16 amino acids. Germline CDR1 and CDR2: LGHNA and YNFKEQ. CDR3 loop: CASSQDRRAGSYEQYF. DNA for the CDR3: TGTGCCAGCAGCCAAGATCGACGGGCGGGAAGCTACGAGCAGTACTTC.

V and J are TRBV4-1 and TRBJ2-2; D perhaps matches TRBD2 (5 bases). CDR3 length: 15 residues. With 1 base removed from V and 5 bases from J, the gap between germline ends came to 11 bases. Germline V CDR1 and CDR2: MGHRA, YSYEKL. As DNA, the CDR3 is TGCGCCAGCAGCCAAGTACAGAGGGTGACCGGGGAGCTGTTTTTT. The encoded protein is CASSQVQRVTGELFF.

V is TRBV7-2 and J is TRBJ2-5; D remains ambiguous. Trimming took 2 bases from V and 3 from J, leaving 10 bases between them. Germline CDR1 is SGHTA and CDR2 is FQGNSA. The CDR3 runs 14 residues. Written as DNA, the CDR3 is TGTGCCAGCAGCTTAAGCCCGATTGAAGAGACCCAGTACTTC. Protein product: CASSLSPIEETQYF.

This chain joins TRBV7-7 and TRBJ2-7, with D possibly being TRBD1 (6 bases). V lost 1 base to trimming and J lost 3 bases, with 13 bases between them. CDR1 and CDR2 (germline): SSHAT, FNYEAQ (reference sequence). The CDR3 sequence is 15 residues long. The CDR3: CASSLGPGTSYEQYF. The CDR3 nucleotides read TGTGCCAGCAGCTTAGGTCCCGGGACAAGCTACGAGCAGTACTTC.

This clone has just one count. The V gene is TRBV25-1, the J gene TRBJ1-1; 9 nucleotides match TRBD1. The junction had 5 bases not matched to a gene; V was cut back by 8 bases and J by 1 base. CDR1 and CDR2 from the germline V gene are MGHDK and SYGVNS. This CDR3 region has 14 residues. CDR3 sequence (DNA): TGTGCCAGCTTATCGGGACAGGGGAACACTGAAGCTTTCTTT. Protein: CASLSGQGNTEAFF.